The TCR beta chain under discussion was sequenced for a study of blood T cell repertoires in COVID-19. Across the study: There were acute and convalescent COVID-19 samples, and they came from the United States, Italy and Spain. T cells, B-cell-depleted T cells, or PBMCs supplied cDNA or gDNA.

Germline V gene sequence: CDR1 LGHNA, CDR2 YSLEER. Trimming cost V 0 bases and J 7 bases; bases outside gene matches: 10. The CDR3 runs 16 residues. In the authors' workflow: Researchers report that nucleated cell counts were estimated from reference gene primer amplification. Produced via immunoSEQ multiplex PCR; TCRdb's table is partial and in-frame only. Clone size and the V and J calls come from that table; the DNA yielded D and trimming. The sample lists around 260,000 clones; 65% to 90% were seen once. V is TRBV4-3 and J is TRBJ2-7; 9 positions agree with TRBD2. Source material: peripheral blood. This clonotype was obtained from a man younger than 45 with active or convalescent COVID-19. CDR3 loop: CASSQDLAGGLWEQYF. The CDR3 nucleotides read TGCGCCAGCAGCCAAGATCTGGCGGGGGGGCTTTGGGAGCAGTACTTC.